This T cell receptor (beta chain) was captured by sequencing in a study of blood T cell repertoires in COVID-19. At the level of the study: PBMCs, B-cell-depleted T cells, or T cells were the source of the cDNA or gDNA that made up the material.

Germline V gives CDR1 LGHDT, CDR2 YNNKEL (reference sequence). This CDR3 has 14 residues. Trimming left V 1 base short and J 9 bases short, with 13 bases between. Libraries were prepared by immunoSEQ multiplex PCR; TCRdb keeps only in-frame clonotypes and omits some of them. The profile shows tens of thousands of clones, 79% of them singletons. This clonotype was sampled from a human donor in a cohort sampled during active COVID-19. The chain links TRBV3-1 (or the pseudogene TRBV3-2) to TRBJ2-1; possibly TRBD2 for D (6 bases). Sequencing was done on a sample of peripheral blood. The chain's CDR3 is CASSQGRGVGEQFF. The CDR3 coding sequence is TGTGCCAGCAGCCAAGGTCGCGGGGTGGGTGAGCAGTTCTTC.